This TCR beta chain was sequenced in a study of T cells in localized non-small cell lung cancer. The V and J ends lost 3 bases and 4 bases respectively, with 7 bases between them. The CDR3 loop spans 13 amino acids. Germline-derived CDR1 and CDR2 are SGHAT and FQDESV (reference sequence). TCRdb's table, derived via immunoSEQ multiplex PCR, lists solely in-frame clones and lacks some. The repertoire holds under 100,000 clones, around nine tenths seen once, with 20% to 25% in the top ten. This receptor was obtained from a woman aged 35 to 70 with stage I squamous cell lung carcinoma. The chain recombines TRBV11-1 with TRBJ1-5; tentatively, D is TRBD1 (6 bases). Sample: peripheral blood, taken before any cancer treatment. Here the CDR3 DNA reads TGTGCCAGCAGCTTCGGACAGAATCAGCCCCAGCATTTT. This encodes CASSFGQNQPQHF.